The 28 T cell receptor beta chains in this list originate from one sample, sequenced in a study of vaccination effects on CD4 cells after COVID-19. After less than 11 days in culture, the CD4+ T cells were isolated. The person's infection with SARS-CoV-2, confirmed by PCR, took place between March and December 2020. Two-dose BNT162b2 or mRNA-1273 vaccination was given to participants. Some clones are missing from TCRdb's copy, which holds only in-frame ones; the method was immunoSEQ multiplex PCR. This table holds 50,000 or so clones, 65% to 80% found once. These TCRs are of unknown antigen specificity. This specimen was CD4+ T cells from PBMCs cultured without peptide, taken after COVID-19 vaccination. Every receptor here comes from a human donor who had a prior SARS-CoV-2 infection.

The J gene is TRBJ2-5, the V gene TRBV4-1, with 7 bases identical to TRBD1. V trimming: 3 bases; J trimming: 3 bases; junction bases outside the gene matches: 7. The CDR3 is 15 residues long. Germline V gene data show CDR1 as MGHRA and CDR2 as YSYEKL. CDR3 nucleotides: TGCGCCAGCAGCCATTACGCCACAGGGGAAGAGACCCAGTACTTC. Translating it yields CASSHYATGEETQYF.

V usage is TRBV9 and J usage is TRBJ1-2; 8 bases match TRBD1. Germline lookup yields CDR1 SGDLS and CDR2 YYNGEE. The CDR3 runs to 14 residues. V lost 6 bases and J lost 0; bases outside the gene matches: 4. The CDR3 DNA reads TGTGCCAGCACGCCGACAGGGGCTAACTATGGCTACACCTTC. It yields the protein CASTPTGANYGYTF. Together with reference TRBV9 and TRBJ1-2, the CDR3 gives the full variable domain: DSGVTQTPKHLITATGQRVTLRCSPRSGDLSVYWYQQSLDQGLQFLIQYYNGEERAKGNILERFSAQQFPDLHSELNLSSLELGDSALYFCASTPTGANYGYTFGSGTRLTVV.

CDR3 sequence: CASRTGPGLFYEQYF. The CDR3, as DNA: TGTGCCAGCAGGACGGGGCCAGGGTTATTCTACGAGCAGTACTTC. The gene calls are TRBV2 and TRBJ2-7; D is possibly TRBD1 or TRBD2 (5 bases each). The V gene's germline CDR1 is SNHLY and CDR2 FYNNEI. Deletions cut 6 bases from V and 3 bases from J, with 18 bases between. The CDR3 is 15 residues long.

This chain joins TRBV11-3 and TRBJ2-6, with D uncertain. The ends were cut back, 5 bases at V and 0 bases at J, with 11 bases in the middle. Germline V gene data show CDR1 as SGHNT and CDR2 as YENEEA. CDR3 length: 16 amino acids. CDR3: CASSVTYHSGANVLTF. CDR3 nucleotides: TGTGCCAGCAGCGTGACTTATCACTCTGGGGCCAACGTCCTGACTTTC.

In regard to this clone: Distinct nucleotide sequences in the sample also encode this CDR3. This chain connects TRBV7-9 to TRBJ2-1; 9 nucleotides align to TRBD2. The CDR3 totals 16 residues. Germline CDR1 reads SEHNR; CDR2 reads FQNEAQ (reference sequence). With V trimmed by 2 bases and J by 4 bases, 6 bases remained unmatched. CDR3 in DNA: TGTGCCAGCAGCTTATCCCTAGCGGGGAGTTACAATGAGCAGTTCTTC. It is translated as CASSLSLAGSYNEQFF.

The rearrangement links TRBV7-2 to TRBJ2-7; 8 bases align to TRBD2. The CDR3 spans 13 residues. V was pared by 5 bases and J by 6 bases, with 6 bases of the junction left unmatched. CDR1 and CDR2 from the germline V gene are SGHTA and FQGNSA. This CDR3 reads CASSLQREGEQYF. CDR3 nucleotide sequence: TGTGCCAGCAGCCTACAACGGGAGGGCGAGCAGTACTTC.

The rearrangement uses TRBV19 and TRBJ1-5, with a weak D call TRBD1 (6 bases). This CDR3 comprises 15 residues. Trimming removed 6 bases from V and 9 bases from J, with 21 bases in between. Germline CDR1 reads LNHDA; CDR2 reads SQIVND (reference sequence). The DNA for the CDR3 is TGTGCCAGTAGCCCAAAACCTCTCGTAGGGGGGCCCCAGCATTTT. Protein sequence: CASSPKPLVGGPQHF.

This chain links TRBV3-1 (or the pseudogene TRBV3-2) with TRBJ2-1; no definite D call. Between the trimmed V and J ends, which lost 4 bases and 8 bases, there was a span of 15 bases. This CDR3 region has 14 residues. Germline CDR1 and CDR2: LGHDT and YNNKEL (reference sequence). CDR3 bases: TGTGCCAGCAGCCTGGACGGCCTCATGGATGAGCAGTTCTTC. This codes for CASSLDGLMDEQFF.

CDR3 in amino acids: CASSEDRDAHEQYF. For the CDR3, the DNA is TGTGCCAGCAGTGAGGACAGGGATGCCCACGAGCAGTACTTC. This rearrangement joins TRBV6-1 to TRBJ2-7; 8 bases are shared with TRBD1. This CDR3 region has 14 residues. CDR1 is MNHNS, CDR2 SASEGT, per germline. The trim removed 3 bases at V and 5 bases at J, leaving 6 bases unmatched.

This clone was observed once. The chain has TRBV4-2 and TRBJ2-7; D could derive from TRBD1 or TRBD2 (5 bases each). CDR1 and CDR2 (germline): LGHNA, YNFKEQ. The CDR3 is made up of 16 amino acids. Between the trimmed V and J ends, which lost 0 bases and 2 bases, there was a span of 14 bases. The CDR3 coding sequence is TGTGCCAGCAGCCAAGATAAGTACGGGGACCCCTACGAGCAGTACTTC. Translation gives CASSQDKYGDPYEQYF.

The chain is built from TRBV4-3 and TRBJ2-7, with a possible D match to TRBD1 (5 bases). CDR1 is LGHNA, CDR2 YSLEER, per germline. Deletions cut 4 bases from V and 5 bases from J, with 21 bases between. The CDR3 spans 16 residues. As DNA, the CDR3 is TGCGCCAGCAGCCTTCAGCATGTCCAGCAGGGCCACGAGCAGTACTTC. It codes for CASSLQHVQQGHEQYF.

V usage is TRBV18 and J usage is TRBJ1-3, with 10 bases identical to TRBD1. With V trimmed by 4 bases and J by 8 bases, 8 bases remained unmatched. Per germline, CDR1 KGHSH and CDR2 LQKENI. This CDR3 is built from 15 residues. The CDR3 region is CASSQDRGRVDTIYF. Written as DNA, the CDR3 is TGTGCCAGCTCACAAGACAGGGGGCGTGTGGACACCATATATTTT.

The rearrangement uses TRBV10-3 and TRBJ2-1; TRBD2 agrees at 7 bases. The V segment lost 5 bases and the J segment 0 bases; nucleotides outside the gene matches: 1. Germline V gene data show CDR1 as ENHRY and CDR2 as SYGVKD. The CDR3 loop spans 14 amino acids. The CDR3 protein is CAISRTSSYNEQFF. The CDR3 nucleotides read TGTGCCATCAGTCGGACTAGCTCCTACAATGAGCAGTTCTTC.

This clone ranks as medium-sized. The chain has TRBV7-8 and TRBJ2-7; D may correspond to TRBD1 or TRBD2 (5 bases each). The CDR3 length is 15 residues. Germline CDR1 and CDR2: SGHVS and FQNEAQ. Deletions cut 4 bases from V and 2 bases from J, with 15 bases between. The CDR3: CASSSPGRRTYEQYF. CDR3 nucleotides: TGTGCCAGCAGCTCACCGGGACGGCGGACCTACGAGCAGTACTTC.

The chain joins TRBV19 to TRBJ2-7; 10 bases map to TRBD1. V shed 4 bases and J 2 bases; nucleotides not matched to a gene: 14. CDR1 LNHDA and CDR2 SQIVND come from the germline V gene (reference sequence). This CDR3 spans 18 amino acids. The CDR3 sequence is CASSSRLPRTGGTYEQYF. The DNA of the CDR3 is TGTGCCAGTAGTAGCCGCCTACCCAGGACAGGGGGGACCTACGAGCAGTACTTC.

The genes are TRBV29-1 and TRBJ2-5; D uncertain. The CDR3 has 12 residues. V lost 4 bases, J lost 1 base, and 7 bases lay in between. Germline CDR1 and CDR2: SQVTM and ANQGSEA. In DNA, the CDR3 is TGCAGCGTTGCGGCAGTCCAAGAGACCCAGTACTTC. Its translation is CSVAAVQETQYF.

This sequence joins TRBV29-1 and TRBJ2-5; D uncertain. CDR3 length: 12 amino acids. Deletions cut 3 bases from V and 4 bases from J, with 9 bases between. Germline V gives CDR1 SQVTM, CDR2 ANQGSEA. The CDR3 loop reads CSVDSGAETQYF. CDR3 DNA sequence: TGCAGCGTTGATTCTGGAGCAGAGACCCAGTACTTC.

The chain joins TRBV5-1 to TRBJ2-3; D unclear. V lost 0 bases and J 4 bases, leaving 9 bases between the germline ends. The CDR3 consists of 14 residues. Germline V gene data show CDR1 as SGHRS and CDR2 as YFSETQ. The CDR3: CASSLDRPSDTQYF. In DNA, the CDR3 is TGCGCCAGCAGCTTGGACCGCCCCTCAGATACGCAGTATTTT.

This clone was found once. The CDR3 loop is CASSWPGLAGPSSYNEQFF. The CDR3 nucleotides are TGCGCCAGCAGCTGGCCGGGACTAGCGGGCCCTAGCTCCTACAATGAGCAGTTCTTC. The chain links TRBV5-1 to TRBJ2-1; 12 bases line up with TRBD2. V was pared by 3 bases and J by 0 bases, with 10 bases of the junction left unmatched. The germline CDR1 and CDR2 sequences are SGHRS and YFSETQ. The CDR3 consists of 19 residues.

This sequence joins TRBV9 and TRBJ2-3; D not resolved. V gave up 1 base and J gave up 5 bases, with 5 bases separating them. Germline loops: CDR1 SGDLS, CDR2 YYNGEE. This CDR3 comprises 12 residues. CDR3 nucleotide sequence: TGTGCCAGCAGCGTAAGTTTAGATACGCAGTATTTT. Translation gives CASSVSLDTQYF. The variable domain in full, completed from reference TRBV9 and TRBJ2-3, reads DSGVTQTPKHLITATGQRVTLRCSPRSGDLSVYWYQQSLDQGLQFLIQYYNGEERAKGNILERFSAQQFPDLHSELNLSSLELGDSALYFCASSVSLDTQYFGPGTRLTVL.

In its sample, this clone was seen a few times. The chain joins TRBV29-1 to TRBJ1-2; 7 positions match TRBD1. The germline gives CDR1 SQVTM, CDR2 ANQGSEA. The CDR3 is made up of 13 amino acids. Trimming removed 4 bases from V and 2 bases from J; junction bases left unmatched: 4. CDR3 loop: CSVAGTANYGYTF. The CDR3 bases are TGCAGCGTTGCGGGGACAGCCAACTATGGCTACACCTTC.

The J gene is TRBJ2-7, the V gene TRBV25-1; 7 bases are a match to TRBD1. Germline V lookup: CDR1 MGHDK, CDR2 SYGVNS. Losses at the gene ends were 7 bases for V and 4 bases for J; bases not matched to a gene: 13. This CDR3 region has 15 residues. The CDR3 bases are TGTGCCAGCACCCCAGGCAGGGGGTTTATGTACGAGCAGTACTTC. Translating it yields CASTPGRGFMYEQYF.

The CDR3 bases are TGTGCCAGCAGTGAACGGGGGGCTTCTTCACCCCTCCACTTT. It yields the protein CASSERGASSPLHF. The chain combines TRBV6-1 with TRBJ1-6; a possible D gene is TRBD1 (6 bases). Germline assignment: CDR1 MNHNS and CDR2 SASEGT. This CDR3 comprises 14 residues. V was trimmed by 2 bases and J by 9 bases, leaving 11 bases between them.

This rearrangement joins TRBV10-3 to TRBJ2-7; 7 bases match TRBD1. Looked up from germline, CDR1 is ENHRY and CDR2 is SYGVKD. There are 13 residues in the CDR3. V lost 3 bases to trimming and J lost 6 bases; unmatched junction nucleotides: 5. CDR3 in DNA: TGTGCCATCAGTGATCAACAGGGGCGCGAGCAGTACTTC. It specifies CAISDQQGREQYF.

This sequence joins TRBV15 and TRBJ2-5, with 7 bases lining up with TRBD1. In germline, CDR1 is LNHNV, CDR2 YYDKDF (reference sequence). V was clipped by 1 base and J by 9 bases; unmatched bases: 2. The CDR3 spans 12 residues. CDR3 in amino acids: CATSRVGGPQYF. For the CDR3, the DNA is TGTGCCACCAGCAGAGTAGGGGGCCCCCAGTACTTC.

This clone came up a few times. This chain links TRBV5-1 with TRBJ1-2; a possible D gene is TRBD1 (5 bases). CDR3 length: 12 residues. CDR1 and CDR2 (germline): SGHRS, YFSETQ. With 3 bases removed from V and 10 bases from J, the gap between germline ends came to 13 bases. This CDR3 reads CASSSGLGDYTF. CDR3 in DNA: TGCGCCAGCAGCTCGGGACTCGGGGACTACACCTTC.

The rearrangement joins TRBV12-3 or TRBV12-4 to TRBJ2-1; no clear D. Trimming left V 3 bases short and J 5 bases short, with 5 bases between. This CDR3 comprises 12 residues. The CDR3 nucleotides are TGTGCCAGCAGTTTTTACAACAATGAGCAGTTCTTC. It is translated as CASSFYNNEQFF.

This clone was observed a handful of times. CDR3 in DNA: TGTGCCAGCAGCTTTATAGCGGGGTCGTCCACCGGGGAGCTGTTTTTT. This gives the protein CASSFIAGSSTGELFF. The chain is built from TRBV11-2 and TRBJ2-2; TRBD2 aligns across 8 bases. Trimming removed 3 bases from V and 4 bases from J; junction bases left unmatched: 7. The CDR3 is 16 residues long. The germline CDR1 and CDR2 sequences are SGHAT and FQNNGV.